This T cell receptor (beta chain) was captured by sequencing in a study of cytomegalovirus exposure and HLA in healthy donors. Germline CDR1 is PRHDT and CDR2 is FYEKMQ (reference sequence). The CDR3 contains 11 residues. V was clipped by 5 bases and J by 11 bases, with 12 bases between them. In the case of this clone: Its target is unknown.

With 60 Vbeta and 13 Jbeta primers, the PCR was carried out. The repertoire was sequenced with immunoSEQ multiplex PCR; TCRdb's copy has only in-frame clones and lacks some. The table includes fewer than 110,000 clones, approximately 80% detected once. Broader study findings: A later analysis reported that several of the most significant clusters appeared to be linked to common viral pathogens, among them Epstein-Barr virus. The authors reported that TCR beta sequences could predict HLA-A and HLA-B alleles. These predictions were accurate for most subjects in the first cohort. Altogether, 160 or so TCR beta chains were recorded as cytomegalovirus-associated.

V is TRBV13 and J is TRBJ2-5; D might be TRBD2 (5 bases). This TCR derives from a male donor in good health and CMV-seronegative. Sequenced sample: PBMCs. This chain's CDR3 is CASSDQAEQYF. The CDR3 region has the DNA TGTGCCAGCAGCGACCAAGCGGAGCAGTACTTC.